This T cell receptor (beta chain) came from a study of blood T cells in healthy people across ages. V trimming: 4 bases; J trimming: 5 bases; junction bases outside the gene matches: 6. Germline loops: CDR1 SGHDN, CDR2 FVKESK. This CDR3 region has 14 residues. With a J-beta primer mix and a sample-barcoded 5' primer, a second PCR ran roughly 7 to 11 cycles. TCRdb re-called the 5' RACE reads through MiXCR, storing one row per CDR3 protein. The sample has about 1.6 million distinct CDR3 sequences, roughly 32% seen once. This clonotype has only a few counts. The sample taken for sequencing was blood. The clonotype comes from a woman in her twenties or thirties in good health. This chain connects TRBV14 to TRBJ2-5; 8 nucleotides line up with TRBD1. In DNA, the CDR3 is TGTGCCAGCAGCCCGACAGGGGTGTTGGAGACCCAGTACTTC. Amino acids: CASSPTGVLETQYF.